Listed here is a single TCR beta chain. Its specificity is unknown. Libraries were prepared by immunoSEQ multiplex PCR; TCRdb keeps only in-frame clonotypes and omits some of them. The profile covers around 74,000 clones, with under 95% appearing a single time and about 0.14% taken by the ten largest. Germline CDR1 and CDR2: SGHTA and FQGNSA. V gave up 6 bases and J gave up 6 bases, with 8 bases separating them. This CDR3 has 12 residues. The data derive from a study of human versus mouse CDR3 diversity and MHC coevolution. Findings of the study overall: Among all groups, most of the three human donors showed least clonal inequality.

The chain recombines TRBV7-2 with TRBJ2-2; no reliable D call. The clonotype originates from a person aged 30-70 years in good health. The sample consisted of naive CD4+ T cells from blood. Subset here: CD45RO-negative CD62L-positive naive CD4 T cells. In DNA, the CDR3 is TGTGCCAGCAGTTATCCCCCCGGGGAGCTGTTTTTT. Its translation: CASSYPPGELFF.